These T cell receptor beta chains were read from a single sample in a study of cytotoxic CD8 clonotypes in ibrutinib-treated CLL. Data came from immunoSEQ multiplex PCR; TCRdb stores just in-frame clones and leaves some out. The data contain approximately 150,000 clones, about 88% of them singletons. Sequenced here: PBMCs, sampled at disease progression, from a patient treated with ibrutinib. The source is a human donor with chronic lymphocytic leukemia. CDR3s include the opening cysteine and the closing phenylalanine or tryptophan. Each record gives: CDR3 protein, D gene, J gene, V gene. A D gene is named only where the DNA matches it firmly.

CDR3: CASKDWYSNQPQHF; D: NA; J: TRBJ1-5; V: TRBV28
CDR3: CASSVEGTVEAFF; D: NA; J: TRBJ1-1; V: TRBV9
CDR3: CASSSPGLFYEQYF; D: TRBD2; J: TRBJ2-7; V: TRBV19
CDR3: CASSFGRTGYEQYF; D: TRBD1; J: TRBJ2-7; V: TRBV5-6
CDR3: CASRPPRANTGELFF; D: NA; J: TRBJ2-2; V: TRBV25-1
CDR3: CASSVGGGQGPQHF; D: NA; J: TRBJ1-5; V: TRBV9
CDR3: CASSDEGSRSGANVLTF; D: NA; J: TRBJ2-6; V: TRBV6-4
CDR3: CASSARPGDFRYEQYF; D: NA; J: TRBJ2-7; V: TRBV27
CDR3: CASSLSTPSSYNEQFF; D: NA; J: TRBJ2-1; V: TRBV11-2
CDR3: CASSSSGQETQYF; D: NA; J: TRBJ2-5; V: TRBV7-9
CDR3: CASSGTWAGELFF; D: NA; J: TRBJ2-2; V: TRBV7-2
CDR3: CASRSLAGGGYTF; D: TRBD1; J: TRBJ1-2; V: TRBV19
CDR3: CASSRADLNTGELFF; D: NA; J: TRBJ2-2; V: TRBV4-1
CDR3: CASSPAPGDTQYF; D: NA; J: TRBJ2-3; V: TRBV5-5
CDR3: CAWSEGGPYEQYF; D: NA; J: TRBJ2-7; V: TRBV30
CDR3: CASSVEIRPVSGNTIYF; D: NA; J: TRBJ1-3; V: TRBV9
CDR3: CASSVTSGNEQYF; D: TRBD2; J: TRBJ2-7; V: TRBV9
CDR3: CASSSEGSSEKLFF; D: NA; J: TRBJ1-4; V: TRBV9
CDR3: CASSRQGTAKNIQYF; D: TRBD1; J: TRBJ2-4; V: TRBV6-1
CDR3: CASRGPPTYNEQFF; D: NA; J: TRBJ2-1; V: TRBV2
CDR3: CASSQAETFNYGYTF; D: NA; J: TRBJ1-2; V: TRBV4-1
CDR3: CASSIAATAKETQYF; D: NA; J: TRBJ2-5; V: TRBV19
CDR3: CASKNSWGYTEAFF; D: NA; J: TRBJ1-1; V: TRBV7-6
CDR3: CASSLGAYNEQFF; D: NA; J: TRBJ2-1; V: TRBV7-2
CDR3: CASSRQTDMNTEAFF; D: NA; J: TRBJ1-1; V: TRBV5-6
CDR3: CASSPQGGRAKNIQYF; D: NA; J: TRBJ2-4; V: TRBV4-1
CDR3: CASSSLGGEETQYF; D: NA; J: TRBJ2-5; V: TRBV5-6
CDR3: CASSPPAGAAGNTIYF; D: NA; J: TRBJ1-3; V: TRBV18
CDR3: CASSPPGLAGQDTQYF; D: TRBD2; J: TRBJ2-3; V: TRBV9
CDR3: CASITGDGQYPGELFF; D: NA; J: TRBJ2-2; V: TRBV7-9
CDR3: CASSRWTGTYEQYF; D: TRBD1; J: TRBJ2-7; V: TRBV7-2
CDR3: CASSSGAGGYYNEQFF; D: TRBD1; J: TRBJ2-1; V: TRBV5-4
CDR3: CSAFSGSRGEQFF; D: TRBD2; J: TRBJ2-1; V: TRBV29-1
CDR3: CASSFVWASGRTDTQYF; D: TRBD2; J: TRBJ2-3; V: TRBV27
CDR3: CASGLGSGSFVGTDTQYF; D: TRBD2; J: TRBJ2-3; V: TRBV28
CDR3: CASTGGNGELFF; D: NA; J: TRBJ2-2; V: TRBV5-5
CDR3: CASSNRQGSSYEQYF; D: NA; J: TRBJ2-7; V: TRBV7-2
CDR3: CASNFGALGGYTF; D: NA; J: TRBJ1-2; V: TRBV6-4
CDR3: CASFSGQGHSFSYEQYF; D: TRBD1; J: TRBJ2-7; V: TRBV28
CDR3: CASSLTTGGITETQYF; D: TRBD1; J: TRBJ2-5; V: TRBV7-2
CDR3: CASRQGPEAFF; D: NA; J: TRBJ1-1; V: TRBV2
CDR3: CASKTVDKKLNQPQHF; D: NA; J: TRBJ1-5; V: TRBV19
CDR3: CASSLGGANEQYF; D: NA; J: TRBJ2-7; V: TRBV5-6
CDR3: CASSLVQGMGWNTEAFF; D: NA; J: TRBJ1-1; V: TRBV7-8
CDR3: CASSWDRESWQPQHF; D: TRBD1; J: TRBJ1-5; V: TRBV7-8
CDR3: CASSPQGGSEETQYF; D: TRBD2; J: TRBJ2-5; V: TRBV18
CDR3: CASSKELALYEQYF; D: NA; J: TRBJ2-7; V: TRBV21-1
CDR3: CASSLTGYEQYF; D: NA; J: TRBJ2-7; V: TRBV11-1
CDR3: CASSYVGSYEQYF; D: NA; J: TRBJ2-7; V: TRBV28
CDR3: CASSLPGRNEQFF; D: NA; J: TRBJ2-1; V: TRBV5-1